This T cell receptor (beta chain) was observed in a study of cytomegalovirus exposure and HLA in healthy donors. Study-level points and caveats: Specificity for CMV antigens was confirmed in vitro for a few of the CMV-associated chains. The presence/absence work took it that sequencing depth was about the same across donors. Analyzed later, association rates of TCRs varied across HLA loci, with DRB1 most and HLA-C fewest. TCR beta V- and J-gene trimming was later associated with a missense DCLRE1C variant.

A multiplex PCR was run with 60 Vbeta primers and 13 Jbeta primers. Generated by immunoSEQ multiplex PCR, the TCRdb table keeps only in-frame clones and is missing some. The data show 150,000 or so clones, 64% seen once. Losses at the gene ends were 5 bases for V and 5 bases for J; bases not matched to a gene: 6. The CDR3 runs 13 residues. Germline CDR1 is GTSNPN and CDR2 is SVGIG (reference sequence). A word on this clone: Antigen unknown.

The sample was PBMCs. The chain couples TRBV30 to TRBJ2-5, with 9 positions matching TRBD1. This sequence originates from a woman younger than 45 in good health and CMV-seropositive. The CDR3 spells CAWDRGSWETQYF. CDR3 coding DNA: TGTGCCTGGGACAGGGGGTCATGGGAGACCCAGTACTTC.